The 5 T cell receptor beta chains reported below all come from one sample, sequenced in a study of blood T cell repertoires in COVID-19. The table came from immunoSEQ multiplex PCR; TCRdb's copy has only in-frame clones and leaves some out. The sample lists over 85,000 clones, about 88% seen once, with around 20% in the top ten. Sequencing was carried out using peripheral blood. These TCRs come from an elderly woman with acute or convalescent COVID-19.

This clone was seen a few times. The rearrangement uses TRBV12-3 or TRBV12-4 and TRBJ2-5; a possible D gene is TRBD1 (7 bases). This CDR3 comprises 13 residues. V shed 6 bases and J shed 1 base, with 9 bases lying between them. CDR3 amino acids: CASRRDSQETQYF. For the CDR3, the DNA is TGTGCCAGCAGGCGGGACAGCCAAGAGACCCAGTACTTC.

In this sample, this clone turned up once. The chain recombines TRBV24-1 with TRBJ2-2; 7 bases are a match to TRBD1. This CDR3 spans 14 amino acids. Trimming cost V 4 bases and J 3 bases; bases outside gene matches: 1. The germline CDR1 and CDR2 sequences are KGHDR and SFDVKD. As DNA, the CDR3 is TGTGCCACCAGTGAGACAGGGCACACCGGGGAGCTGTTTTTT. This encodes CATSETGHTGELFF.

V is TRBV7-3 and J is TRBJ2-5; D may be TRBD1 (5 bases). Germline CDR1 reads SGHTA; CDR2 reads FQGTGA. The CDR3 spans 14 residues. Trimming stripped 2 bases from V and 4 bases from J, with 11 bases between. CDR3 nucleotides: TGTGCCAGCAGCTTAGTCCCCCAGGGAGAGACCCAGTACTTC. Protein sequence: CASSLVPQGETQYF.

The chain combines TRBV15 with TRBJ1-2; 10 nucleotides agree with TRBD1. The V segment lost 3 bases and the J segment 4 bases; nucleotides outside the gene matches: 8. The CDR3 totals 16 residues. Germline lookup yields CDR1 LNHNV and CDR2 YYDKDF (reference sequence). Here the CDR3 DNA reads TGTGCCACCAGCAGTGATATGCGGACAGGGGGCTATGGCTACACCTTC. Its translation: CATSSDMRTGGYGYTF.

The chain recombines TRBV7-6 with TRBJ2-5; D might be TRBD2 (6 bases). The V end lost 1 base, the J end lost 7 bases, and 16 bases lay between the germline ends. The CDR3 runs to 15 residues. Germline CDR1 SGHVS, CDR2 FNYEAQ. DNA of the CDR3: TGTGCCAGCAGCTTAGGGGGACTGCCCCTGGGGACCCAGTACTTC. As protein: CASSLGGLPLGTQYF. Full variable domain (remainder filled in from reference TRBV7-6 and TRBJ2-5): GAGVSQSPRYKVTKRGQDVALRCDPISGHVSLYWYRQALGQGPEFLTYFNYEAQQDKSGLPNDRFSAERPEGSISTLTIQRTEQRDSAMYRCASSLGGLPLGTQYFGPGTRLLVL.